This T cell receptor (beta chain) was captured by sequencing in a study of STAT5B mutations in CD4+ large granular lymphocyte leukemia. Study-wide findings and caveats: CD4-sorted patient repertoires seemed more clonal than healthy CD4+ repertoires.

Using immunoSEQ multiplex PCR, the repertoire was profiled, and TCRdb retains in-frame clones only, with some absent. In the table there are tens of thousands of clones, 74% of which are singletons. With respect to this clone: Its antigen is still unknown.

Controls came from buffy coats of healthy blood donors. Source material: CD4+ T cells from blood buffy coats. This TCR derives from a human donor in good health.

The CDR3, as DNA: TGTGCCAGCAGCTTAGCGGGGACAGGCACAGATACGCAGTATTTT. The encoded protein is CASSLAGTGTDTQYF. The chain joins TRBV7-9 to TRBJ2-3; 7 nucleotides align to TRBD1. Germline-derived CDR1 and CDR2 are SEHNR and FQNEAQ (reference sequence). The CDR3 totals 15 residues. After removal of 0 bases from V and 1 base from J, the junction contained 1 base not matched to a gene. The full variable domain, in which reference TRBV7-9 and TRBJ2-3 provide the parts outside the CDR3, is DTGVSQNPRHKITKRGQNVTFRCDPISEHNRLYWYRQTLGQGPEFLTYFQNEAQLEKSRLLSDRFSAERPKGSFSTLEIQRTEQGDSAMYLCASSLAGTGTDTQYFGPGTRLTVL.